The sequence of this T cell receptor beta chain was determined in a study of control samples from healthy donors and cancer patients (TCRdb year 2020). This clone was picked up one time. The antigen it binds to is not known. No much larger clone is present one base from it, and per-base qualities are unavailable. V and J are truncated by 4 bases and 2 bases respectively, leaving an intervening sequence of 7 bases. Reading the germline V gene gives CDR1 SGDLS and CDR2 YYNGEE. Inclusive of the bounding cysteine and phenylalanine, the CDR3 is 12 residues long. Only the CDR3 part of the read is kept: 36 bases, read in frame from the first base. The library was made by the immunoSEQ multiplex PCR assay. TCRdb's version of the immuneACCESS table is confined to in-frame rearrangements and falls short of the full clone set. An unresolved V gene accounts for under half of the shortfall where checked; the remainder is of unknown origin. For this sample there are about 180,000 clones; roughly 90% appear just once. Clones ranked in the top ten supply over 1.1% of the sample.

The chain is made from TRBV9 and TRBJ2-7, with the D gene call left open. The source of this sequence is a woman aged 50 to 60 in good health. The sequencing input was blood. In nucleotides, the sequence is TGTGCCAGCAGCACCCAGCCCTACGAGCAGTACTTC. Its coded protein is CASSTQPYEQYF. With the rest looked up from the reference TRBV9 and TRBJ2-7 genes rather than sequenced, the full variable domain is DSGVTQTPKHLITATGQRVTLRCSPRSGDLSVYWYQQSLDQGLQFLIQYYNGEERAKGNILERFSAQQFPDLHSELNLSSLELGDSALYFCASSTQPYEQYFGPGTRLTVT.